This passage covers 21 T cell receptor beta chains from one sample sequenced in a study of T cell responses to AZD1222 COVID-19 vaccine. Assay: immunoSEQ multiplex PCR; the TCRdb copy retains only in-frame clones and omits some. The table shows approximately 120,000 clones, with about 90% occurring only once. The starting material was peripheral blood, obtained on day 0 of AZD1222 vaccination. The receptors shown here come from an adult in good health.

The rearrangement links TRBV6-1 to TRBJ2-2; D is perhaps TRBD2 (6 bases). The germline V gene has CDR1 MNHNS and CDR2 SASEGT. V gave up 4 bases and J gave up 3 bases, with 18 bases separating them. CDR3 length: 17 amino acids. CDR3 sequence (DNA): TGTGCCAGCAGTGCAAAGCAGACGGGAGCGTACACCGGGGAGCTGTTTTTT. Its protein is CASSAKQTGAYTGELFF.

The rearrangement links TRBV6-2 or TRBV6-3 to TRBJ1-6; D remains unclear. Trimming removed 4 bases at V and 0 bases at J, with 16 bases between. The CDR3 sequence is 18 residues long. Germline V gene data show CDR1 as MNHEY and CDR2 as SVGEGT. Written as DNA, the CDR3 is TGTGCCAGCAGTTTCCTCGGAGGGTACGGCTCCTATAATTCACCCCTCCACTTT. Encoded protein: CASSFLGGYGSYNSPLHF.

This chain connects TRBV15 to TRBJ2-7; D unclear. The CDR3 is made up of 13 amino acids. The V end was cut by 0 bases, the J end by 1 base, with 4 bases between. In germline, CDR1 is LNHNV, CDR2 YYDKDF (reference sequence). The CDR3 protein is CATSRDISYEQYF. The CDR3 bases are TGTGCCACCAGCAGAGATATTTCCTACGAGCAGTACTTC.

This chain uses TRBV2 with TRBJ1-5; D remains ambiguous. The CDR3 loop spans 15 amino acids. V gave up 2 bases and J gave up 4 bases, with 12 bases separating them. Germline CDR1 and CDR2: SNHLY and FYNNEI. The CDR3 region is CASSEIRPGNQPQHF. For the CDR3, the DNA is TGTGCCAGCAGTGAAATTCGGCCGGGAAATCAGCCCCAGCATTTT. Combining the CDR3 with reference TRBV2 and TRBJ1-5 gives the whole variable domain EPEVTQTPSHQVTQMGQEVILRCVPISNHLYFYWYRQILGQKVEFLVSFYNNEISEKSEIFDDQFSVERPDGSNFTLKIRSTKLEDSAMYFCASSEIRPGNQPQHFGDGTRLSIL.

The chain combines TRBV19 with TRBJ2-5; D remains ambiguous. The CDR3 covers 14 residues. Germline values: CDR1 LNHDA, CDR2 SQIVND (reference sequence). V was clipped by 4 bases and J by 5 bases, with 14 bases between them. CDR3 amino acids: CASSRLGGGETQYF. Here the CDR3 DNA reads TGTGCCAGTAGTAGGTTGGGCGGTGGGGAGACCCAGTACTTC.

The CDR3 reads CASLTVNQPQHF. CDR3 bases: TGTGCCAGCTTGACAGTAAATCAGCCCCAGCATTTT. This rearrangement joins TRBV28 to TRBJ1-5; D may be TRBD1 (5 bases). This CDR3 is built from 12 residues. Looked up from germline, CDR1 is MDHEN and CDR2 is SYDVKM. Trimming left V 8 bases short and J 4 bases short, with 9 bases between.

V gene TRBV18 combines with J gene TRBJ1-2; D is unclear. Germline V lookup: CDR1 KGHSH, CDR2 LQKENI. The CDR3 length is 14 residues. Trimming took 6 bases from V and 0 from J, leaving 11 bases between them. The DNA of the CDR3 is TGTGCCAGCTCGACAAGGGAAACTAACTATGGCTACACCTTC. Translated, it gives CASSTRETNYGYTF.

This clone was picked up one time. CDR3 loop: CASSEQGEGYTF. The CDR3 coding sequence is TGTGCCAGCAGTGAACAGGGAGAAGGCTACACCTTC. The chain has TRBV2 and TRBJ1-2; D is possibly TRBD1 (5 bases). Germline CDR1 is SNHLY and CDR2 is FYNNEI. V shed 2 bases and J shed 8 bases, with 9 bases lying between them. This CDR3 spans 12 amino acids.

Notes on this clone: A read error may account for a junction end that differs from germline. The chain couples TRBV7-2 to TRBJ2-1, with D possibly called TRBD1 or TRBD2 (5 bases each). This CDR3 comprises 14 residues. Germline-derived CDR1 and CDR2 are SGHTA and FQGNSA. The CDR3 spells CASSLARLQDEQFF. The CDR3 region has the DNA TGTGCCAGCAGCCTAGCCCGGCTACAGGATGAGCAGTTCTTC.

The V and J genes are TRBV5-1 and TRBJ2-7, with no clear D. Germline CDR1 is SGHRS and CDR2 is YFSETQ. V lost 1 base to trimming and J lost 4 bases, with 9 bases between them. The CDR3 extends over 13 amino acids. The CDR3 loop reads CASSLNSEYEQYF. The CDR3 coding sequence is TGCGCCAGCAGCTTGAACTCCGAGTACGAGCAGTACTTC.

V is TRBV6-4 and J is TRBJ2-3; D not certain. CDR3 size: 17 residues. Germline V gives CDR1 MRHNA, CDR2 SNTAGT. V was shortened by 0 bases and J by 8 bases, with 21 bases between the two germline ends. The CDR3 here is CASSDSNSRVHRSTQYF. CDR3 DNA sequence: TGTGCCAGCAGTGACTCGAATAGTCGGGTGCACAGAAGTACGCAGTATTTT.

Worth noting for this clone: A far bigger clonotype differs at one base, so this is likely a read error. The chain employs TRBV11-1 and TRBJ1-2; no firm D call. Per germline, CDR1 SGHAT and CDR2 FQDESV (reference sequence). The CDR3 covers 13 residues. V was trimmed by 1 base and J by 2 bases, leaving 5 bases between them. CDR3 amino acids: CASSLEGNYGYTF. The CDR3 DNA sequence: TGTGCCAGCAGCTTAGAGGGAAACTATGGCTACACCTTC.

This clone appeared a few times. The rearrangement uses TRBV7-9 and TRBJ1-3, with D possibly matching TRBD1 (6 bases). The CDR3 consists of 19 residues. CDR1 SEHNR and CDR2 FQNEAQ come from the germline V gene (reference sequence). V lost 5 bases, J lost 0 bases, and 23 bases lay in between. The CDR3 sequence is CASSAPTRGATFSGNTIYF. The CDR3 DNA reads TGTGCCAGCAGCGCGCCAACGAGGGGGGCCACCTTCTCTGGAAACACCATATATTTT.

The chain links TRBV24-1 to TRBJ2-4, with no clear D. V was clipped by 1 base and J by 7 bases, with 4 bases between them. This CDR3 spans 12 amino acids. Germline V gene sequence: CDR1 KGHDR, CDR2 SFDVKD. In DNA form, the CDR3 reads TGTGCCACCAGTGATTTTTTTAACATTCAGTACTTC. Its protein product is CATSDFFNIQYF.

CDR3 sequence: CAWEGGGATDTQYF. CDR3 DNA sequence: TGTGCCTGGGAGGGAGGGGGAGCCACAGATACGCAGTATTTT. This chain connects TRBV30 to TRBJ2-3, with D perhaps matching TRBD2 (7 bases). Germline V gives CDR1 GTSNPN, CDR2 SVGIG (reference sequence). Trimming stripped 5 bases from V and 2 bases from J, with 14 bases between. The CDR3 runs to 14 residues.

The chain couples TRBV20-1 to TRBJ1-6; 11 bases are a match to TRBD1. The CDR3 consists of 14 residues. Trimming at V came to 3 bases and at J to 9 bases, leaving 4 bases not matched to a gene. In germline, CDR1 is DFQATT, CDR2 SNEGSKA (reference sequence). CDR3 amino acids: CSASRGQGGSPLHF. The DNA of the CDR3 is TGCAGTGCTAGTCGGGGACAGGGGGGTTCACCCCTCCACTTT.

The CDR3 loop reads CASSSSSYEQYF. CDR3 DNA: TGTGCCAGCAGCTCTTCCTCCTACGAGCAGTACTTC. This rearrangement joins TRBV11-2 to TRBJ2-7; unclear D gene. CDR1 and CDR2 (germline): SGHAT, FQNNGV. The V end lost 4 bases, the J end lost 0 bases, and 4 bases lay between the germline ends. The CDR3 contains 12 residues. Drawing the rest from reference TRBV11-2 and TRBJ2-7, the complete variable domain is EAGVAQSPRYKIIEKRQSVAFWCNPISGHATLYWYQQILGQGPKLLIQFQNNGVVDDSQLPKDRFSAERLKGVDSTLKIQPAKLEDSAVYLCASSSSSYEQYFGPGTRLTVT.

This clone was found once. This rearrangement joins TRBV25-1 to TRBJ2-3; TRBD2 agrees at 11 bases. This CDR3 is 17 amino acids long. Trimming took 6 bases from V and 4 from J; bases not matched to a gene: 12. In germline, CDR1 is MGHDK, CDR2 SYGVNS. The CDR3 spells CASRGTSGWRGPDTQYF. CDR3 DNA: TGTGCCAGCAGAGGGACTAGCGGTTGGAGAGGACCAGATACGCAGTATTTT.

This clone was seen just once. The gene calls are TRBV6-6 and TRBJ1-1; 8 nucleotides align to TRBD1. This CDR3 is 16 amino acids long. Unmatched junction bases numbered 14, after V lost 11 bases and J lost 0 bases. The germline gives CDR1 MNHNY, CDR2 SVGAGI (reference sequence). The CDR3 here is CASKQGGHAMNTEAFF. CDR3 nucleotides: TGTGCCTCTAAACAGGGGGGCCACGCCATGAACACTGAAGCTTTCTTT.

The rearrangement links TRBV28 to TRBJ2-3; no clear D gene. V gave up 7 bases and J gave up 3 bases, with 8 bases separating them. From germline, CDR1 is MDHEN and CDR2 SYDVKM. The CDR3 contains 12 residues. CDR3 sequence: CASMGWTDTQYF. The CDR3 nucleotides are TGTGCCAGCATGGGTTGGACAGATACGCAGTATTTT.

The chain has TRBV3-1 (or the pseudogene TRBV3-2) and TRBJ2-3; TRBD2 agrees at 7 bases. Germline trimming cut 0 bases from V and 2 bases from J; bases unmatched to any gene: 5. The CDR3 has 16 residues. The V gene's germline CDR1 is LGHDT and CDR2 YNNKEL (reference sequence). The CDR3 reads CASSQDAGEVTDTQYF. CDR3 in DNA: TGTGCCAGCAGCCAAGATGCGGGGGAGGTCACAGATACGCAGTATTTT.